The 12 T cell receptor beta chains reported below all come from one sample, sequenced in a study of shared clonotypes between healthy human individuals. Naivety among CD8 cells was defined by CD45RO negativity and positive CCR7 selection, thereby excluding terminally differentiated effector memory CD45RA+ cells. Produced via immunoSEQ multiplex PCR; TCRdb's table is partial and in-frame only. The sample comprises fewer than 850,000 clones, about 97% of which are singletons, and around 0.21% rests with the top ten. Sequenced sample: naive CD8+ T cells sorted from blood. The receptors derive from a man under 40 in good health.

The gene calls are TRBV27 and TRBJ1-1, with D possibly matching TRBD1 (6 bases). This CDR3 has 14 amino acids. Germline assignment: CDR1 MNHEY and CDR2 SMNVEV (reference sequence). Trimming removed 6 bases at V and 1 base at J, with 12 bases between. Here the CDR3 reads CASRGAQGNTEAFF. The CDR3 nucleotides are TGTGCCAGCAGGGGGGCACAGGGGAACACTGAAGCTTTCTTT.

The rearrangement uses TRBV27 and TRBJ2-1, with D hard to call. V was clipped by 4 bases and J by 6 bases, with 10 bases between them. This CDR3 region has 13 residues. In germline, CDR1 is MNHEY, CDR2 SMNVEV (reference sequence). The CDR3 DNA follows: TGTGCCAGCAGTTCCCAAACTGGCAATGAGCAGTTCTTC. Protein product: CASSSQTGNEQFF.

This chain uses TRBV7-9 with TRBJ2-7, with 12 bases lining up with TRBD2. Trimming took 5 bases from V and 3 from J; bases not matched to a gene: 8. The CDR3 is 16 residues long. Germline V CDR1 and CDR2: SEHNR, FQNEAQ (reference sequence). CDR3 DNA: TGTGCCAGCAGCACCTGGACTAGCGGGAACCACTACGAGCAGTACTTC. Its protein product is CASSTWTSGNHYEQYF.

The rearrangement links TRBV7-9 to TRBJ2-5, with TRBD2 matching 10 bases. V gave up 2 bases and J gave up 1 base; unmatched junction bases: 4. This CDR3 comprises 16 residues. The V gene's germline CDR1 is SEHNR and CDR2 FQNEAQ (reference sequence). The CDR3 region has the DNA TGTGCCAGCAGCTTATTGGCTAGCGGGAGCCAAGAGACCCAGTACTTC. Residues: CASSLLASGSQETQYF.

The rearrangement uses TRBV7-8 and TRBJ2-3; D is uncertain. Germline assignment: CDR1 SGHVS and CDR2 FQNEAQ. V was pared by 2 bases and J by 2 bases, with 17 bases between. The CDR3 contains 17 residues. The CDR3 protein is CASSLTMQVSYTDTQYF. In DNA form, the CDR3 reads TGTGCCAGCAGCTTAACCATGCAGGTTTCATACACAGATACGCAGTATTTT.

V and J are TRBV6-5 and TRBJ2-1; a possible D gene is TRBD1 (5 bases). CDR3 length: 12 residues. The germline V gene encodes CDR1 MNHEY and CDR2 SVGAGI. The germline V and J ends were trimmed by 2 bases and 7 bases, with 6 bases remaining between them. CDR3 amino acids: CASSYGANEQFF. CDR3 nucleotides: TGTGCCAGCAGTTACGGGGCTAATGAGCAGTTCTTC.

This clone was counted once. The chain has TRBV2 and TRBJ2-7; 15 nucleotides agree with TRBD2. The CDR3 runs to 20 residues. J was trimmed by 4 bases and V by 4 bases; bases with no gene match: 17. Germline values: CDR1 SNHLY, CDR2 FYNNEI. DNA of the CDR3: TGTGCCAGCAGTGTACCAGGACTAGCGGGAGGGACAGTGCGTGTGTACGAGCAGTACTTC. Its translation: CASSVPGLAGGTVRVYEQYF.

For this clone: One end of the junction does not line up with germline, which may come from a read error. The V call is TRBV2, the J call TRBJ2-1; D is undetermined. This CDR3 region has 12 residues. CDR1 is SNHLY, CDR2 FYNNEI, per germline. The CDR3 DNA follows: TGTGCCAGCACCCTAGGAGATGGCGAGCCGTTCTTC. The encoded protein is CASTLGDGEPFF. Full variable domain (rest looked up from reference TRBV2 and TRBJ2-1): EPEVTQTPSHQVTQMGQEVILRCVPISNHLYFYWYRQILGQKVEFLVSFYNNEISEKSEIFDDQFSVERPDGSNFTLKIRSTKLEDSAMYFCASTLGDGEPFFGPGTRLTVL.

The chain links TRBV28 to TRBJ1-3; 10 bases are shared with TRBD1. The ends lost 2 bases at V and 2 bases at J; junction bases unmatched: 12. There are 19 residues in the CDR3. The V gene's germline CDR1 is MDHEN and CDR2 SYDVKM. The CDR3 sequence is CASSLRDRGQVVPGNTIYF. For the CDR3, the DNA is TGTGCCAGCAGTTTAAGAGACAGGGGGCAGGTTGTCCCTGGAAACACCATATATTTT. Drawing the rest from reference TRBV28 and TRBJ1-3, the complete variable domain is DVKVTQSSRYLVKRTGEKVFLECVQDMDHENMFWYRQDPGLGLRLIYFSYDVKMKEKGDIPEGYSVSREKKERFSLILESASTNQTSMYLCASSLRDRGQVVPGNTIYFGEGSWLTVV.

This chain joins TRBV10-3 and TRBJ1-1; 10 bases map to TRBD1. CDR3 length equals 15 residues. Germline CDR1 is ENHRY and CDR2 is SYGVKD. V lost 3 bases to trimming and J lost 7 bases; unmatched junction nucleotides: 8. This chain's CDR3 is CAISDSSTGGIEAFF. In nucleotides, the CDR3 is TGTGCCATCAGTGACTCTTCGACAGGGGGCATTGAAGCTTTCTTT.

Comments on this clone: Compared with germline, one end of the junction differs, possibly owing to a read error. The chain recombines TRBV7-7 with TRBJ2-7; 7 bases fit TRBD1. CDR1 and CDR2 from the germline V gene are SSHAT and FNYEAQ (reference sequence). The CDR3 has 15 residues. CDR3 loop: CASSLRQGKGYEQYF. The CDR3 DNA is TGTGCTAGCAGCTTGCGACAGGGTAAGGGCTACGAGCAGTACTTC.

In DNA form, the CDR3 reads TGTGCCAGCAGTTCTAGGCGTGTGGAACTAGCGGGAACCTACAATGAGCAGTTCTTC. Its translation is CASSSRRVELAGTYNEQFF. The chain employs TRBV28 and TRBJ2-1; TRBD2 matches 10 bases. The junction had 14 bases not matched to a gene; V was cut back by 4 bases and J by 2 bases. Germline V CDR1 and CDR2: MDHEN, SYDVKM. This CDR3 contains 19 residues.